The 19 T cell receptor beta chains given below trace back to one sample, sequenced in a study of radiotherapy plus CTLA-4 blockade in lung cancer. Profiling relied on immunoSEQ multiplex PCR, and the TCRdb table lists in-frame clones only, not all of them. The sample lists about 120,000 clones, just under 80% occurring once. The sample was peripheral blood, taken from a patient treated with radiotherapy plus ipilimumab. Receptors were obtained from a human donor with non-small cell lung cancer who had a partial response to radiotherapy plus ipilimumab.

The sample holds a few counts of this clone. V is TRBV19 and J is TRBJ2-7; 8 nucleotides line up with TRBD2. The CDR3 is made up of 14 amino acids. The germline V gene has CDR1 LNHDA and CDR2 SQIVND (reference sequence). The V and J ends lost 3 bases and 3 bases, in that order; junction bases with no gene match: 4. The CDR3 spells CASSIFAGGYEQYF. The CDR3 DNA is TGTGCCAGTAGTATTTTTGCGGGAGGCTACGAGCAGTACTTC.

The chain joins TRBV9 to TRBJ2-7, with 8 nucleotides matching TRBD2. CDR3 length: 20 residues. CDR1 and CDR2 (germline): SGDLS, YYNGEE. The V segment lost 0 bases and the J segment 0 bases; nucleotides outside the gene matches: 17. The CDR3 DNA follows: TGTGCCAGCAGCGTAGCGGCTTGGAGCGGGGGACTACTTAGCTCCTACGAGCAGTACTTC. It encodes CASSVAAWSGGLLSSYEQYF.

This chain joins TRBV5-1 and TRBJ2-5, with 8 bases identical to TRBD1. V was clipped by 4 bases and J by 4 bases; unmatched bases: 9. Germline V lookup: CDR1 SGHRS, CDR2 YFSETQ. The CDR3 has 15 residues. Here the CDR3 DNA reads TGCGCCAGCAGCCCAGGGGGCGAATTTGTAGAGACCCAGTACTTC. As protein: CASSPGGEFVETQYF.

This clone was observed once. This chain connects TRBV19 to TRBJ2-3; 8 bases match TRBD1. CDR3 length equals 14 residues. After removal of 5 bases from V and 1 base from J, the junction contained 2 bases not matched to a gene. CDR1 is LNHDA, CDR2 SQIVND, per germline (reference sequence). The CDR3 nucleotides read TGTGCCAGTAGTGACAGGGGAGGCACAGATACGCAGTATTTT. Protein product: CASSDRGGTDTQYF. The entire variable domain, with the rest obtained from reference TRBV19 and TRBJ2-3, is as follows: DGGITQSPKYLFRKEGQNVTLSCEQNLNHDAMYWYRQDPGQGLRLIYYSQIVNDFQKGDIAEGYSVSREKKESFPLTVTSAQKNPTAFYLCASSDRGGTDTQYFGPGTRLTVL.

The chain carries TRBV15 and TRBJ2-2; D perhaps matches TRBD1 (6 bases). Germline CDR1 LNHNV, CDR2 YYDKDF (reference sequence). Trimming shortened V by 5 bases and J by 4 bases, and 14 bases separated the two germline ends. This CDR3 contains 15 residues. The DNA for the CDR3 is TGTGCCACCAGCTCGCGACAGGCCTTCACCGGGGAGCTGTTTTTT. This encodes CATSSRQAFTGELFF.

The chain links TRBV5-6 to TRBJ1-1, with D perhaps TRBD1 (5 bases). The germline CDR1 and CDR2 sequences are SGHDT and YYEEEE. This CDR3 spans 14 amino acids. Trimming left V 0 bases short and J 5 bases short, with 11 bases between. CDR3 bases: TGTGCCAGCAGCTTGGATTTTAGGGGAACTGAAGCTTTCTTT. Amino acid sequence: CASSLDFRGTEAFF. Complete variable domain (other parts from reference TRBV5-6 and TRBJ1-1): DAGVTQSPTHLIKTRGQQVTLRCSPKSGHDTVSWYQQALGQGPQFIFQYYEEEERQRGNFPDRFSGHQFPNYSSELNVNALLLGDSALYLCASSLDFRGTEAFFGQGTRLTVV.

The chain uses TRBV21-1 and TRBJ1-2. TRBV21-1 is marked as a pseudogene. This CDR3 is 11 amino acids long. The CDR3 loop reads CAIPVERGYTF. CDR3 sequence (DNA): TGTGCCATCCCCGTGGAGCGGGGCTACACCTTC.

The gene calls are TRBV2 and TRBJ1-4; 9 bases fit TRBD1. Germline V lookup: CDR1 SNHLY, CDR2 FYNNEI. There are 16 residues in the CDR3. V lost 6 bases and J lost 3; bases outside the gene matches: 8. The CDR3 DNA reads TGTGCCAGCAGGAGGACAGGGGTTGACGCTAATGAAAAACTGTTTTTT. Its translation is CASRRTGVDANEKLFF. The variable domain in full, completed from reference TRBV2 and TRBJ1-4, reads EPEVTQTPSHQVTQMGQEVILRCVPISNHLYFYWYRQILGQKVEFLVSFYNNEISEKSEIFDDQFSVERPDGSNFTLKIRSTKLEDSAMYFCASRRTGVDANEKLFFGSGTQLSVL.

The V gene is TRBV5-4, the J gene TRBJ2-7, with D possibly being TRBD2 (6 bases). V gave up 2 bases and J gave up 6 bases, with 12 bases separating them. CDR1 is SGHNT, CDR2 YYREEE, per germline (reference sequence). The CDR3 has 13 residues. CDR3 bases: TGTGCCAGCAGCTTAGGAGAGGGAGGCGAGCAGTACTTC. Translating it yields CASSLGEGGEQYF.

The CDR3 spells CAWSRDSYEQYV. The CDR3 DNA reads as TGTGCCTGGTCTCGAGACTCCTACGAGCAGTACGTC. The chain is built from TRBV30 and TRBJ2-7; no definite D call. The ends were cut back, 5 bases at V and 0 bases at J, with 8 bases in the middle. This CDR3 is 12 amino acids long. Germline CDR1 reads GTSNPN; CDR2 reads SVGIG (reference sequence).

This chain uses TRBV10-3 with TRBJ2-3; unclear D gene. V was trimmed by 8 bases and J by 2 bases, leaving 14 bases between them. The CDR3 has 14 residues. Germline V gives CDR1 ENHRY, CDR2 SYGVKD. This CDR3 reads CAIALSDHTDTQYF. For the CDR3, the DNA is TGTGCCATCGCACTCAGCGACCACACAGATACGCAGTATTTT.

This clone was seen only once. This chain connects TRBV15 to TRBJ2-7; D might be TRBD2 (6 bases). V was trimmed by 8 bases and J by 0 bases, leaving 11 bases between them. Germline values: CDR1 LNHNV, CDR2 YYDKDF (reference sequence). This CDR3 has 13 residues. The CDR3 reads CATGDFNSYEQYF. As DNA, the CDR3 is TGTGCCACCGGGGACTTCAACTCCTACGAGCAGTACTTC.

The chain uses TRBV9 and TRBJ2-5; TRBD2 aligns across 9 bases. This CDR3 spans 17 amino acids. The J segment lost 2 bases and the V segment lost 0 bases, leaving 8 bases of the junction unmatched. Germline assignment: CDR1 SGDLS and CDR2 YYNGEE. CDR3 nucleotide sequence: TGTGCCAGCAGCGTAGCGGTAGCGGGAGTAGGGCAAGAGACCCAGTACTTC. Protein sequence: CASSVAVAGVGQETQYF.

A remark on this clone: The same CDR3 also results from other DNA sequences found in this sample. The V call is TRBV2, the J call TRBJ2-1; perhaps TRBD1 as D (5 bases). CDR3 length: 13 amino acids. Germline V gives CDR1 SNHLY, CDR2 FYNNEI. V dropped 7 bases and J dropped 4 bases, with 11 bases sitting between them. For the CDR3, the DNA is TGTGCCAGCAACGGCCAGGGATACAATGAGCAGTTCTTC. Translation gives CASNGQGYNEQFF.

Comments on this clone: Other DNA variants within this sample encode the same CDR3. The CDR3 bases are TGTGCCAGCAGCTCAAGCGGGACAGGGAACTATGGCTACACCTTC. This codes for CASSSSGTGNYGYTF. The chain couples TRBV7-9 to TRBJ1-2; 9 nucleotides line up with TRBD1. The CDR3 extends over 15 amino acids. CDR1 is SEHNR and CDR2 is FQNEAQ in the germline V gene (reference sequence). Losses at the gene ends were 4 bases for V and 2 bases for J; bases not matched to a gene: 5.

This clone appeared a few times. V is TRBV10-3 and J is TRBJ2-7; 7 bases align to TRBD2. CDR1 is ENHRY, CDR2 SYGVKD, per germline. Trimming cost V 6 bases and J 3 bases; bases outside gene matches: 5. This CDR3 has 13 residues. The CDR3 reads CAISEREGYEQYV. DNA of the CDR3: TGTGCCATCAGCGAGCGGGAAGGCTACGAGCAGTACGTC.

On this clone itself: A read error may produce the germline difference seen at one junction end. The chain joins TRBV4-1 to TRBJ1-1; no definite D call. The CDR3 loop spans 14 amino acids. Looked up from germline, CDR1 is MGHRA and CDR2 is YSYEKL. DNA of the CDR3: TGCGCCAGCAGACAAGAAAACGGAGGTACTGAAGCTTTCTTT. It translates to CASRQENGGTEAFF.

CDR3 sequence: CASTDKQNSGNTIYF. CDR3 sequence (DNA): TGTGCCAGCACCGATAAACAAAACTCTGGAAACACCATATATTTT. The J gene is TRBJ1-3, the V gene TRBV6-6, with D uncertain. Germline V gene data show CDR1 as MNHNY and CDR2 as SVGAGI (reference sequence). The CDR3 covers 15 residues. Trimming took off 7 bases at V and 0 bases at J, with 13 bases between the two ends.

This chain links TRBV7-2 with TRBJ1-2; weak D call: TRBD1 (6 bases). The CDR3 runs 12 residues. The V end lost 5 bases, the J end lost 8 bases, and 12 bases lay between the germline ends. CDR1 is SGHTA, CDR2 FQGNSA, per germline. The chain's CDR3 is CASSATGFGYTF. The CDR3 DNA follows: TGTGCCAGCAGCGCCACAGGGTTCGGCTACACCTTC.